The rows below give T cell receptor beta chains drawn from one sample of a study of PD-1 blockade in classical Hodgkin lymphoma. Profiled with immunoSEQ multiplex PCR; TCRdb holds only in-frame clones, not every one. The sample consists of about 100,000 clones, approximately 90% of them appearing once. The starting material was peripheral blood mononuclear cells (PBMCs), obtained before the second cycle of nivolumab. Source of these receptors: a human donor with classical Hodgkin lymphoma. Each CDR3 is given with its conserved first and last residue. The listing skips clone size in some rows; elsewhere it reads once, few, many or a size class.

j_call: TRBJ1-5
v_call: TRBV5-8
clone_size: NA
cdr3_length: 17
cdr3_aa: CASRSLTITGSNQPQHF

j_call: TRBJ1-2
v_call: TRBV14
clone_size: NA
cdr3_length: 13
cdr3_aa: CASSPIRGQGYTF

j_call: TRBJ2-3
v_call: TRBV19
clone_size: NA
cdr3_length: 11
cdr3_aa: CASSRSLTQYF

j_call: TRBJ2-5
v_call: TRBV6-1
clone_size: NA
cdr3_length: 13
cdr3_aa: CASSESGAETQYF

j_call: TRBJ1-5
v_call: TRBV28
clone_size: NA
cdr3_length: 11
cdr3_aa: CASRQGQGRHF

j_call: TRBJ1-1
v_call: TRBV5-1
clone_size: few
cdr3_length: 14
cdr3_aa: CASSLTAMNTEAFF

j_call: TRBJ1-1
v_call: TRBV19
clone_size: NA
cdr3_length: 12
cdr3_aa: CASSPPGTEAFF

j_call: TRBJ2-7
v_call: TRBV4-3
clone_size: NA
cdr3_length: 15
cdr3_aa: CASSQDRAGIYEQYF

j_call: TRBJ1-1
v_call: TRBV6-5
clone_size: NA
cdr3_length: 15
cdr3_aa: CASSYGDVGDTEAFF

j_call: TRBJ2-7
v_call: TRBV14
clone_size: few
cdr3_length: 11
cdr3_aa: CASSQVGEQYF

j_call: TRBJ1-5
v_call: TRBV10-3
clone_size: NA
cdr3_length: 13
cdr3_aa: CAISLEGNQPQHF

j_call: TRBJ1-5
v_call: TRBV6-5
clone_size: NA
cdr3_length: 16
cdr3_aa: CASSSGQGSVNQPQHF

j_call: TRBJ2-1
v_call: TRBV7-2
clone_size: NA
cdr3_length: 17
cdr3_aa: CASSWTSGGAEYNEQFF

j_call: TRBJ1-6
v_call: TRBV9
clone_size: NA
cdr3_length: 15
cdr3_aa: CASSSSGQSSLTLHF

j_call: TRBJ1-5
v_call: TRBV2
clone_size: NA
cdr3_length: 13
cdr3_aa: CASGVYSNQPQHF

j_call: TRBJ2-7
v_call: TRBV6-1
clone_size: NA
cdr3_length: 17
cdr3_aa: CASSEDNSGGGTYEQYF

j_call: TRBJ2-7
v_call: TRBV27
clone_size: NA
cdr3_length: 14
cdr3_aa: CASSSPGRSYEQYF

j_call: TRBJ1-3
v_call: TRBV6-5
clone_size: NA
cdr3_length: 15
cdr3_aa: CASSRGTVRGGTIYF

j_call: TRBJ1-4
v_call: TRBV16
clone_size: NA
cdr3_length: 17
cdr3_aa: CASSQFGGSFLNEKLFF

j_call: TRBJ1-2
v_call: TRBV4-3
clone_size: NA
cdr3_length: 15
cdr3_aa: CASSQGLGGLGGYTF

j_call: TRBJ2-3
v_call: TRBV11-2
clone_size: NA
cdr3_length: 16
cdr3_aa: CASSPQGGRNTDTQYF

j_call: TRBJ2-7
v_call: TRBV7-9
clone_size: NA
cdr3_length: 14
cdr3_aa: CAGGSGGLSYEQYF

j_call: TRBJ2-1
v_call: TRBV23-1
clone_size: NA
cdr3_length: 14
cdr3_aa: CASSQSCRYNEQFF

j_call: TRBJ2-4
v_call: TRBV15
clone_size: NA
cdr3_length: 17
cdr3_aa: CATSRDRGRLAKNIQYF

j_call: TRBJ2-5
v_call: TRBV5-1
clone_size: NA
cdr3_length: 16
cdr3_aa: CASSLEPGLPALEQYF

j_call: TRBJ2-5
v_call: TRBV9
clone_size: NA
cdr3_length: 14
cdr3_aa: CASSAALRGETQYF

j_call: TRBJ2-7
v_call: TRBV19
clone_size: NA
cdr3_length: 17
cdr3_aa: CASSISGGGTGSYEQYF

j_call: TRBJ1-4
v_call: TRBV5-4
clone_size: NA
cdr3_length: 14
cdr3_aa: CASSQQGPEEKLFF

j_call: TRBJ2-3
v_call: TRBV19
clone_size: once
cdr3_length: 13
cdr3_aa: CASSTPAVDTQYF

j_call: TRBJ2-7
v_call: TRBV27
clone_size: few
cdr3_length: 15
cdr3_aa: CASSRYLDTSYEQYF

j_call: TRBJ2-5
v_call: TRBV13
clone_size: NA
cdr3_length: 19
cdr3_aa: CASSLMGLAYGEHQETQYF

j_call: TRBJ1-2
v_call: TRBV5-1
clone_size: NA
cdr3_length: 13
cdr3_aa: CASSTIPGAGYTF

j_call: TRBJ2-1
v_call: TRBV11-3
clone_size: NA
cdr3_length: 13
cdr3_aa: CASSSPTYNEQFF

j_call: TRBJ1-6
v_call: TRBV6-5
clone_size: few
cdr3_length: 13
cdr3_aa: CASSLGRNSPLHF

j_call: TRBJ2-5
v_call: TRBV2
clone_size: NA
cdr3_length: 17
cdr3_aa: CASSVLFPAKGEETQYF

j_call: TRBJ2-5
v_call: TRBV7-9
clone_size: NA
cdr3_length: 14
cdr3_aa: CASSLDTNQETQYF

j_call: TRBJ1-2
v_call: TRBV19
clone_size: NA
cdr3_length: 16
cdr3_aa: CASSIVNRGPNYGYTF

j_call: TRBJ2-3
v_call: TRBV19
clone_size: NA
cdr3_length: 16
cdr3_aa: CASSTSGTESTDTQYF

j_call: TRBJ1-5
v_call: TRBV6-6
clone_size: NA
cdr3_length: 15
cdr3_aa: CASRPSDRLNQPQHF

j_call: TRBJ1-1
v_call: TRBV4-3
clone_size: NA
cdr3_length: 18
cdr3_aa: CASSRRLSTGRPVSEAFF

j_call: TRBJ1-4
v_call: TRBV30
clone_size: NA
cdr3_length: 12
cdr3_aa: CAWSLQGEKLFF

j_call: TRBJ1-1
v_call: TRBV5-4
clone_size: NA
cdr3_length: 14
cdr3_aa: CASSAGTVNTEAFF

j_call: TRBJ1-2
v_call: TRBV5-6
clone_size: NA
cdr3_length: 12
cdr3_aa: CASSLLTGGYTF

j_call: TRBJ2-1
v_call: TRBV29-1
clone_size: NA
cdr3_length: 16
cdr3_aa: CSVEGGVGGRINEQFF

j_call: TRBJ2-7
v_call: TRBV19
clone_size: once
cdr3_length: 13
cdr3_aa: CASSIGISYEQYF

j_call: TRBJ1-1
v_call: TRBV7-8
clone_size: NA
cdr3_length: 13
cdr3_aa: CASSFRRNTEAFF

j_call: TRBJ2-5
v_call: TRBV4-3
clone_size: NA
cdr3_length: 14
cdr3_aa: CASSQGLGSETQYF